This T cell receptor beta chain was found in a study of low-dose radiotherapy and immunotherapy resistance in tumors. This clonotype was seen many times. The time point: after trial treatment. The treatment was: LDRT plus nivolumab, ipilimumab, low-dose cyclophosphamide and aspirin (RACIN trial). CDR3 size: 13 residues. Trimming stripped 4 bases from V and 2 bases from J, with 6 bases between. The germline V gene has CDR1 WNHNN and CDR2 SYGVQD (reference sequence). TRAV and TRBV primers primed cDNA for both TCRalpha and TCRbeta. TCRs were put through approximately 20 PCR cycles of amplification with Phusion. A constant-region primer and the V-primer adapter served as the primer pair. One entry per CDR3 protein results from TCRdb running MiXCR on the reads. Of more than 70,000 distinct CDR3 sequences listed, 20% to 25% are singletons.

The clonotype was recovered from a female donor with ovarian cancer. The material sequenced was PBMCs, taken after low-dose radiotherapy plus immunotherapy. The gene calls are TRBV10-1 and TRBJ1-5; no firm D call. In DNA form, the CDR3 reads TGCGCCAGCAGTGCGCAACGCAATCAGCCCCAGCATTTT. The encoded protein is CASSAQRNQPQHF.